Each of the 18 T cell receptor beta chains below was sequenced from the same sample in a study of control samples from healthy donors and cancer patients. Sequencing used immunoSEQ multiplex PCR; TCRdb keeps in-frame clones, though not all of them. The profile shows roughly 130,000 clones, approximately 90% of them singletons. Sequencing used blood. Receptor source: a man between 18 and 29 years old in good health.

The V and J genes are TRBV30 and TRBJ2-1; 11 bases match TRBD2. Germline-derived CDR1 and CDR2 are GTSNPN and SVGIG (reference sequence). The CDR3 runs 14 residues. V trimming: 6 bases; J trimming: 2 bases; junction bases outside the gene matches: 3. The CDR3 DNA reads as TGTGCCTGTACTAGCGGGAGAACCTACAATGAGCAGTTCTTC. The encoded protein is CACTSGRTYNEQFF.

CDR3 sequence (DNA): TGTGCCTGGAGTTTAATTGGGGCCACCGGGGAGCTGTTTTTT. Amino acid sequence: CAWSLIGATGELFF. The chain uses TRBV30 and TRBJ2-2; tentatively, D is TRBD1 (5 bases). Trimming took 2 bases from V and 4 from J, leaving 11 bases between them. Germline V gene data show CDR1 as GTSNPN and CDR2 as SVGIG (reference sequence). The CDR3 runs 14 residues.

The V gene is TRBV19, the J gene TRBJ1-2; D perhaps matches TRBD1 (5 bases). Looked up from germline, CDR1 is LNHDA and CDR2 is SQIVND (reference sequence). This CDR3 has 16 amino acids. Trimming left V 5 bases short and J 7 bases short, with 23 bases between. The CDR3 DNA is TGTGCCAGTAGTTCCCAGGGTAAAGTCGGTAAGGGTGGCTACACCTTC. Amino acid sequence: CASSSQGKVGKGGYTF.

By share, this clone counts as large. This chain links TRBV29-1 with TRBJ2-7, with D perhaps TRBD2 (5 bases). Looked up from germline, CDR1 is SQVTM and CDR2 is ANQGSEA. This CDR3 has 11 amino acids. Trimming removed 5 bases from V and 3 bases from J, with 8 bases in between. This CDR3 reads CSVQRIYEQYV. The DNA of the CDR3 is TGCAGCGTTCAGCGGATCTACGAGCAGTACGTC.

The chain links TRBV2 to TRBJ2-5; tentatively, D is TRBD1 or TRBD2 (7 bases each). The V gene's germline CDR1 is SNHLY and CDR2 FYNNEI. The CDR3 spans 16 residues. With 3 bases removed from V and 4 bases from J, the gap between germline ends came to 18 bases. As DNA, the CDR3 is TGTGCCAGCAGTGATCCTTCGGTCAGGGGGGGAGAGACCCAGTACTTC. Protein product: CASSDPSVRGGETQYF. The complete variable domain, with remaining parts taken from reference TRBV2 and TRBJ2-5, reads EPEVTQTPSHQVTQMGQEVILRCVPISNHLYFYWYRQILGQKVEFLVSFYNNEISEKSEIFDDQFSVERPDGSNFTLKIRSTKLEDSAMYFCASSDPSVRGGETQYFGPGTRLLVL.

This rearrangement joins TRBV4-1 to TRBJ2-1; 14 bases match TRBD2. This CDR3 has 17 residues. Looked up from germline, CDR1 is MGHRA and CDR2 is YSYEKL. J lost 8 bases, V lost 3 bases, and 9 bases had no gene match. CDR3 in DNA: TGCGCCAGCAGCCAGGGACTAGCGGGGGTCGAGGGGGATGAGCAGTTCTTC. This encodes CASSQGLAGVEGDEQFF.

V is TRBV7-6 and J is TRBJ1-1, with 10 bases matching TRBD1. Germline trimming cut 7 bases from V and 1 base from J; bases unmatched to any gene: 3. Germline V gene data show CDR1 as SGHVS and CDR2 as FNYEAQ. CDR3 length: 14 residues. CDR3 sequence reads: CASKGQGTNTEAFF. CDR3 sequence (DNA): TGTGCCAGCAAGGGACAGGGGACGAACACTGAAGCTTTCTTT.

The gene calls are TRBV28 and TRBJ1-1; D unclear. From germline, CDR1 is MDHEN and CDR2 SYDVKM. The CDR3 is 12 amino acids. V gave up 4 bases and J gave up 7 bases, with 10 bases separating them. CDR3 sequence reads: CASSSLGFEAFF. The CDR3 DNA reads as TGTGCCAGCAGTTCCCTGGGTTTTGAAGCTTTCTTT.

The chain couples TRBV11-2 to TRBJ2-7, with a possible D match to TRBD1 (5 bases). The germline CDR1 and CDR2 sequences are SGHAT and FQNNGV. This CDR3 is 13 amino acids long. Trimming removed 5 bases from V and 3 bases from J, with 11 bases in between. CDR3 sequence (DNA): TGTGCCAGCAGCAAAGGGGATTACTACGAGCAGTACTTC. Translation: CASSKGDYYEQYF.

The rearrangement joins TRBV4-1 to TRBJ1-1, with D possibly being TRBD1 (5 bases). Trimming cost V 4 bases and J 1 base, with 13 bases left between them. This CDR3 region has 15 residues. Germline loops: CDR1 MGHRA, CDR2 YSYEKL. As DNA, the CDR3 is TGCGCCAGCAGCCCTCCGGGACCCCCGAACACTGAAGCTTTCTTT. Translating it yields CASSPPGPPNTEAFF.

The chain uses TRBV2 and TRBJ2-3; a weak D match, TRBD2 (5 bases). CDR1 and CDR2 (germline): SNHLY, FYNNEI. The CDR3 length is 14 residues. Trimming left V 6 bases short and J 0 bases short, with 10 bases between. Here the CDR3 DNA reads TGTGCCAGCAGGATAGCGCGAAGCACAGATACGCAGTATTTT. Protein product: CASRIARSTDTQYF.

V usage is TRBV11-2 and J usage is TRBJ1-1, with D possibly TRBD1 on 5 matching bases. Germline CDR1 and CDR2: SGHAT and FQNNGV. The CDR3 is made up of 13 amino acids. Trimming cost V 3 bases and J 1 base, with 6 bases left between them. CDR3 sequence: CASSFRGNTEAFF. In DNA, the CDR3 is TGTGCCAGCAGCTTTAGGGGGAACACTGAAGCTTTCTTT.

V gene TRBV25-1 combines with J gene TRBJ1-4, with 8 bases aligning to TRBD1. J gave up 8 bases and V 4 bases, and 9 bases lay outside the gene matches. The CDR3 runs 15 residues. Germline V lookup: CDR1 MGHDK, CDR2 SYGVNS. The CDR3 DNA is TGTGCCAGCAGTGGCCCGGACAGGGCAGGAGAAAAACTGTTTTTT. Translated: CASSGPDRAGEKLFF.

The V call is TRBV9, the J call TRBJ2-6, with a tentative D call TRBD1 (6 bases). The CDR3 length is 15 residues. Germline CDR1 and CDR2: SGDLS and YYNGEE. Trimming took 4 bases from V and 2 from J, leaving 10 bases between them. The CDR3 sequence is CASSTDRPGANVLTF. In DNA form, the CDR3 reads TGTGCCAGCAGCACTGACAGGCCTGGGGCCAACGTCCTGACTTTC.

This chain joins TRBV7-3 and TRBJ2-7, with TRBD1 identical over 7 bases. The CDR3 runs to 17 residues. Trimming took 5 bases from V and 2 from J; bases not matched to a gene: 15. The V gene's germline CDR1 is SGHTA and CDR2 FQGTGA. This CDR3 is CASSLTPRDRQPYEQYF. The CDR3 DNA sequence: TGTGCCAGCAGCCTCACGCCTCGGGACAGACAGCCCTACGAGCAGTACTTC.

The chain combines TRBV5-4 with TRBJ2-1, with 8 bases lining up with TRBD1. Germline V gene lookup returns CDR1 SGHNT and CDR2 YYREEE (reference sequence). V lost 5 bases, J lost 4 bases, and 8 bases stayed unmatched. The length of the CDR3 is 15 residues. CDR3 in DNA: TGTGCCAGCAGGCTAGACAGGGGCCATTACAATGAGCAGTTCTTC. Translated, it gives CASRLDRGHYNEQFF.

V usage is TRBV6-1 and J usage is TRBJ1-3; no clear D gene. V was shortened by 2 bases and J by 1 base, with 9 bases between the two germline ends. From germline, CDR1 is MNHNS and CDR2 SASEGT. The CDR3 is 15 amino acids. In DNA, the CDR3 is TGTGCCAGCAGTGAATCATTGGGATCTGGAAACACCATATATTTT. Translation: CASSESLGSGNTIYF.

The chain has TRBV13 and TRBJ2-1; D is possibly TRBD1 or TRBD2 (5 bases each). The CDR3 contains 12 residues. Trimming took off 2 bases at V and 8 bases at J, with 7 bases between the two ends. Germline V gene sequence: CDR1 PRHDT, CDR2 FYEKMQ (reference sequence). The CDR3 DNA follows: TGTGCCAGCAGCTTAAAGGGACATGAGCAGTTCTTC. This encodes CASSLKGHEQFF.